This T cell receptor beta chain was profiled in a study of monozygotic twins with inflammatory bowel disease. Study observations and caveats: IBD patients exhibited fewer clonotypes shared with other individuals than healthy twins, particularly with disease activity. Similarity of repertoires did not differ between concordant and discordant twins, possibly from limited power.

The CDR3 is made up of 13 amino acids. Germline CDR1 is SGHRS and CDR2 is YFSETQ. About this clonotype: Antigen unknown.

Eight reactions per sample, run separately, yielded cDNA. Using the 5' RACE reads, TCRdb records one entry per CDR3 protein without DNA. Here the sample table reports about 440,000 distinct CDR3 sequences. The genes are TRBV5-1 and TRBJ2-7; there is no DNA to check the TCRdb D call of TRBD1. The receptor comes from a human donor with ulcerative colitis or Crohn's disease, or a healthy co-twin of an affected twin (not recorded which). What was sequenced was blood. CDR3 residues: CASSTAGYYEQYF.